The 14 T cell receptor beta chains given below trace back to one sample, sequenced in a study of OX40 agonist ivuxolimab in advanced cancers. Sequencing was performed with immunoSEQ multiplex PCR; in TCRdb, only in-frame clones are kept and a portion is missing. The profile shows around 140,000 clones, about 93% of them singletons. Sample: CD4+ or CD8+ T cells sorted from blood, taken in a trial of the OX40 agonist ivuxolimab. These receptors were taken from an adult with an advanced solid tumor such as melanoma, head and neck, liver or kidney cancer.

The chain employs TRBV9 and TRBJ2-2; D is tentatively TRBD1 or TRBD2 (5 bases each). Trimming pared 0 bases from V and 7 bases from J, leaving 10 bases between. CDR1 is SGDLS, CDR2 YYNGEE, per germline. The CDR3 is 14 amino acids. The CDR3 here is CASSVGGEHGELFF. The DNA of the CDR3 is TGTGCCAGCAGCGTAGGAGGGGAGCACGGGGAGCTGTTTTTT.

This chain uses TRBV29-1 with TRBJ2-1; D possibly corresponds to TRBD1 (5 bases). Germline V gives CDR1 SQVTM, CDR2 ANQGSEA. The CDR3 is 12 amino acids. Trimming took off 3 bases at V and 7 bases at J, with 10 bases between the two ends. Written as DNA, the CDR3 is TGCAGCGTTGATAGTAGGGGTAATGAGCAGTTCTTC. Its translation is CSVDSRGNEQFF.

The gene calls are TRBV7-3 and TRBJ2-2; tentatively, D is TRBD1 or TRBD2 (8 bases each). CDR3 size: 16 residues. The germline V and J ends were trimmed by 5 bases and 5 bases, with 18 bases remaining between them. Germline CDR1 reads SGHTA; CDR2 reads FQGTGA. The CDR3 spells CASSPGQVAGTGELFF. The CDR3 bases are TGTGCCAGCAGCCCGGGACAGGTAGCGGGAACCGGGGAGCTGTTTTTT.

The chain employs TRBV2 and TRBJ2-7, with D possibly called TRBD1 or TRBD2 (5 bases each). Trimming took 5 bases from V and 3 from J, leaving 17 bases between them. The CDR3 runs 15 residues. Germline CDR1 is SNHLY and CDR2 is FYNNEI. CDR3 protein: CASSPRDPLNYEQYF. The CDR3 bases are TGTGCCAGCAGTCCCCGGGACCCGTTAAACTACGAGCAGTACTTC.

The chain combines TRBV5-1 with TRBJ1-1; 7 positions match TRBD1. CDR1 is SGHRS, CDR2 YFSETQ, per germline. This CDR3 contains 13 residues. With V trimmed by 5 bases and J by 5 bases, 6 bases remained unmatched. CDR3 nucleotide sequence: TGCGCCAGCAGGCAAACAGGGGAAACTGAAGCTTTCTTT. It encodes CASRQTGETEAFF.

The chain uses TRBV11-2 and TRBJ1-2; D gene ambiguous. The CDR3 contains 13 residues. CDR1 and CDR2 from the germline V gene are SGHAT and FQNNGV. Deletions cut 5 bases from V and 8 bases from J, with 15 bases between. Written as DNA, the CDR3 is TGTGCCAGCAGCACCGGGAGGGAGCAGGGCTACACCTTC. It encodes CASSTGREQGYTF.

This chain joins TRBV29-1 and TRBJ2-1, with TRBD1 as a possible D gene (6 bases). The CDR3 is 15 residues long. Germline CDR1 is SQVTM and CDR2 is ANQGSEA. Between the trimmed V and J ends, which lost 0 bases and 4 bases, there was a span of 13 bases. In DNA form, the CDR3 reads TGCAGCGTTGAAGAGGCCCAGGGGTATTACAATGAGCAGTTCTTC. Translation gives CSVEEAQGYYNEQFF.

This clone was seen a few times. The rearrangement links TRBV7-9 to TRBJ1-5, with 8 bases fitting TRBD1. The junction had 10 bases not matched to a gene; V was cut back by 5 bases and J by 7 bases. The CDR3 is 15 residues long. The V gene's germline CDR1 is SEHNR and CDR2 FQNEAQ (reference sequence). CDR3 loop: CASSPGQGAGQPQHF. In nucleotides, the CDR3 is TGTGCCAGCAGCCCCGGACAGGGAGCAGGCCAGCCCCAGCATTTT. Complete variable domain (other parts from reference TRBV7-9 and TRBJ1-5): DTGVSQNPRHKITKRGQNVTFRCDPISEHNRLYWYRQTLGQGPEFLTYFQNEAQLEKSRLLSDRFSAERPKGSFSTLEIQRTEQGDSAMYLCASSPGQGAGQPQHFGDGTRLSIL.

The J gene is TRBJ1-5, the V gene TRBV2, with D unclear. Germline-derived CDR1 and CDR2 are SNHLY and FYNNEI. The CDR3 contains 14 residues. Trimming removed 9 bases from V and 3 bases from J, with 15 bases in between. The CDR3 nucleotides are TGTGCCAGTACCGTTTACGGAATCAATCAGCCCCAGCATTTT. This codes for CASTVYGINQPQHF.

The genes are TRBV7-2 and TRBJ2-3; a possible D gene is TRBD1 (5 bases). V was pared by 4 bases and J by 0 bases, with 14 bases between. The CDR3 totals 16 residues. Germline values: CDR1 SGHTA, CDR2 FQGNSA. CDR3 loop: CASSSKGWASTDTQYF. DNA for the CDR3: TGTGCCAGCAGCTCCAAGGGGTGGGCTAGCACAGATACGCAGTATTTT.

This clone was detected only once. This chain links TRBV18 with TRBJ1-1, with TRBD1 as a possible D gene (6 bases). CDR1 and CDR2 (germline): KGHSH, LQKENI. This CDR3 is 15 amino acids long. Trimming shortened V by 0 bases and J by 11 bases, and 19 bases separated the two germline ends. The CDR3 loop reads CASSPPLSGGGGAFF. The CDR3 DNA is TGTGCCAGCTCACCACCTTTATCGGGAGGGGGAGGCGCTTTCTTT. Complete variable domain (other parts from reference TRBV18 and TRBJ1-1): NAGVMQNPRHLVRRRGQEARLRCSPMKGHSHVYWYRQLPEEGLKFMVYLQKENIIDESGMPKERFSAEFPKEGPSILRIQQVVRGDSAAYFCASSPPLSGGGGAFFGQGTRLTVV.

The chain has TRBV11-2 and TRBJ1-2, with no clear D. Germline values: CDR1 SGHAT, CDR2 FQNNGV. V lost 5 bases, J lost 2 bases, and 9 bases lay in between. The CDR3 has 13 residues. The chain's CDR3 is CASSVGTNYGYTF. CDR3 nucleotides: TGTGCCAGCAGCGTAGGAACCAACTATGGCTACACCTTC.

J is TRBJ2-7 and V is TRBV6-1, with D possibly being TRBD2 (6 bases). Trimming pared 3 bases from V and 0 bases from J, leaving 12 bases between. The germline V gene has CDR1 MNHNS and CDR2 SASEGT. CDR3 length equals 15 residues. CDR3 in amino acids: CASSDGGLISYEQYF. The CDR3 nucleotides are TGTGCCAGCAGTGACGGGGGACTTATCTCCTACGAGCAGTACTTC.

The count of this clone is one. The rearrangement joins TRBV13 to TRBJ1-1; D is perhaps TRBD1 (6 bases). This CDR3 region has 15 residues. Between the trimmed V and J ends, which lost 5 bases and 10 bases, there was a span of 23 bases. Germline CDR1 and CDR2: PRHDT and FYEKMQ (reference sequence). The CDR3 DNA follows: TGTGCCAGCAGCCAACCGGGAGGGGGAGGTATACGAGCTTTCTTT. It yields the protein CASSQPGGGGIRAFF.